This T cell receptor (beta chain) is from a study of shared clonotypes between healthy human individuals. Study outcomes and limitations: Rarefaction curves obtained for sorted subsets showed sequencing incomplete despite large depth.

CD45RA-negative memory and CD45RA+ naive subsets were split from the CD4+ cells. The CDR3 length is 19 residues. Trimming cost V 3 bases and J 0 bases; bases outside gene matches: 14. CDR1 and CDR2 from the germline V gene are MDHEN and SYDVKM. Authors' analysis steps: From ImmunoSEQ came sequences covering only the junction and carrying no quality scores, so filtering differed. Libraries were prepared by immunoSEQ multiplex PCR; TCRdb keeps only in-frame clonotypes and omits some of them. The V and J calls and clone size are taken from that table; D and trimming were inferred from the DNA. The table lists 2,500,000 or so clones, over 85% of them singletons, with 0.36% in the top ten. For this clone: Its antigen is currently unknown.

The chain carries TRBV28 and TRBJ1-5; 7 bases agree with TRBD1. The source is a man between 18 and 29 years old in good health. Some clones in this sample may be carry-over from other donors' samples. Sequencing was done on a sample of naive CD4+ T cells from PBMCs. The subset denotes: CD45RA+ positively selected. The CDR3 here is CASSFQRDRQTYSNQPQHF. DNA for the CDR3: TGTGCCAGCAGTTTCCAACGGGACAGACAAACTTATAGCAATCAGCCCCAGCATTTT.